The sequence of this T cell receptor beta chain was determined in a study of chemoradiotherapy in HPV16-positive cancers. Repertoires were sampled repeatedly during chemoradiotherapy. Some clones are missing from TCRdb's copy, which holds only in-frame ones; the method was immunoSEQ multiplex PCR. The data contain under 15,000 clones, 85% to 90% of them singletons. Study-level results: HPV-responsive T-cell expansion during chemoradiotherapy was linked to improved recurrence-free survival in HPV16-positive patients. Only two HPV16-positive patients supplied the functional HPV-specificity definition.

The germline V gene encodes CDR1 LGHNA and CDR2 YSLEER. The germline V and J ends were trimmed by 0 bases and 3 bases, with 13 bases remaining between them. The CDR3 runs 16 residues. A remark on this clone: Its matching antigen is unknown.

The gene calls are TRBV4-3 and TRBJ2-3, with D possibly matching TRBD2 (6 bases). The TCR was taken from a human donor with HPV-associated anogenital cancer. The source was blood, collected from a patient who underwent chemoradiotherapy. CDR3 amino acids: CASSQDQPGLTDTQYF. The CDR3 DNA sequence: TGCGCCAGCAGCCAAGATCAACCGGGACTGACAGATACGCAGTATTTT.